The 23 T cell receptor beta chains listed next were all sequenced from one sample in a study of tumor and adjacent non-tumor tissue in lung cancer (dated by TCRdb to the late 2010s). RNA was extracted from bulk unsorted tissue and checked for quality with a NanoDrop ND-1000 and an Agilent 2100. Library creation used multiplex PCR. The reads were generated on an Illumina HiSeq 2500. TCRbeta libraries were constructed through three rounds of nested PCR with primers (Table S4) according to protocols modified from ARM-PCR. TCRdb reanalyzed the raw reads on its own, using fastp at Q25 for trimming and MiXCR for clone calling, and kept in-frame beta chains. Rows with one shared CDR3 protein collapse into an entry with the most common genes and DNA. The sample yields under 140,000 distinct CDR3 sequences; over 75% were counted once. The ten largest clonotypes hold roughly 20% of the sample. Sequencing was performed on lung tumor tissue. Every receptor here comes from a man in his 70s with non-small cell lung cancer.

This clonotype was observed a handful of times. The CDR3 does not end in the conserved phenylalanine or tryptophan, so this is likely a read error. CDR3 nucleotides: TGTGCCAGTAGCTACGAGGAGACCCAGTACTTA. Amino acid sequence: CASSYEETQYL. V gene TRBV5-5 combines with J gene TRBJ2-5; D gene ambiguous. This CDR3 is 11 amino acids long. Germline V gene sequence: CDR1 SGHKS, CDR2 YYEKEE (reference sequence).

The V gene is TRBV10-1, the J gene TRBJ1-2; a possible D gene is TRBD1 (6 bases). The CDR3 has 15 residues. The germline V gene encodes CDR1 WNHNN and CDR2 SYGVQD (reference sequence). The V end was cut by 9 bases, the J end by 4 bases, with 21 bases between. The CDR3 sequence is CARIDSTGQPYGYTF. The CDR3 DNA reads as TGCGCCAGGATTGACTCGACAGGCCAACCCTATGGCTACACCTTC.

The genes are TRBV29-1 and TRBJ1-1, with D possibly TRBD1 on 5 matching bases. The CDR3 covers 13 residues. CDR1 is SQVTM, CDR2 ANQGSEA, per germline. V was cut by 1 base and J by 4 bases, with 10 bases left in between. The CDR3 protein is CSVEGQISTEAFF. As DNA, the CDR3 is TGCAGCGTTGAAGGACAGATAAGCACTGAAGCTTTCTTT.

Concerning this clonotype: Germline and junction disagree at one end, which may indicate a read error. The V call is TRBV7-8, the J call TRBJ1-5; 9 bases map to TRBD1. CDR3 size: 15 residues. Germline values: CDR1 SGHVS, CDR2 FQNEAQ. This CDR3 is CASNGTGNSNQAQHF. DNA for the CDR3: TGTGCCAGCAACGGGACAGGGAATAGCAATCAGGCCCAGCATTTT.

The chain recombines TRBV20-1 with TRBJ1-1, with D maybe TRBD1 (6 bases). V was clipped by 0 bases and J by 5 bases, with 19 bases between them. The V gene's germline CDR1 is DFQATT and CDR2 SNEGSKA (reference sequence). The CDR3 consists of 16 residues. The CDR3 nucleotides are TGCAGTGCTAGAGATTCGGGTTGGGGGCAAGGGACTGAAGCTTTCTTT. Protein: CSARDSGWGQGTEAFF.

By sample share, this clonotype is large. The germline gene is not matched at one end of the junction; a read error may be the cause. This chain connects TRBV12-3 or TRBV12-4 to TRBJ2-1, with TRBD2 matching over 11 bases. This CDR3 comprises 14 residues. Here the CDR3 reads CASSLAGGSDEQFF. Here the CDR3 DNA reads TGTGCCAGCAGTCTAGCGGGGGGCTCGGATGAGCAGTTCTTC.

J is TRBJ2-3 and V is TRBV20-1; D might be TRBD2 (6 bases). CDR3 length equals 12 residues. V lost 7 bases, J lost 6 bases, and 14 bases lay in between. The germline CDR1 and CDR2 sequences are DFQATT and SNEGSKA (reference sequence). The CDR3 bases are TGCAGTGGTACCAGGGACTGGGATACGCAGTATTTT. Translation: CSGTRDWDTQYF.

V and J are TRBV5-6 and TRBJ2-7, with TRBD1 matching 8 bases. Germline V gene lookup returns CDR1 SGHDT and CDR2 YYEEEE. CDR3 length equals 16 residues. CDR3 nucleotides: TGTGTTAGCAGCCCCGTTGTCCGGGACAGGACCTACGAGCAGTACTTC. It specifies CVSSPVVRDRTYEQYF.

This clonotype came up once. The chain combines TRBV29-1 with TRBJ2-3, with D perhaps matching TRBD2 (6 bases). V was cut by 7 bases and J by 5 bases, with 19 bases left in between. Germline V gene sequence: CDR1 SQVTM, CDR2 ANQGSEA. The CDR3 totals 14 residues. In DNA, the CDR3 is TGCAGCGCCGCCGGGATTAGCGGCATAGATACGCAGTATTTT. Translation: CSAAGISGIDTQYF.

Details on this clonotype: The CDR3 does not end in the conserved phenylalanine or tryptophan, so this is likely a read error. The chain links TRBV6-6 to TRBJ1-2; TRBD1 aligns across 9 bases. Germline trimming cut 6 bases from V and 3 bases from J; bases unmatched to any gene: 8. The CDR3 is 15 residues long. Germline CDR1 is MNHNY and CDR2 is SVGAGI (reference sequence). CDR3 nucleotide sequence: TGTGCCAGCAGCCACACAGGGGGCCAGGACTATGGCTACACCTAC. Its protein product is CASSHTGGQDYGYTY.

In this sample, this clonotype turned up once. A much more abundant neighbour one base away suggests this may be a read error. The conserved phenylalanine or tryptophan normally closing the CDR3 is absent here, so this likely arose from a read error. This chain connects TRBV28 to TRBJ2-7, with a possible D match to TRBD2 (6 bases). The germline CDR1 and CDR2 sequences are MDHEN and SYDVKM. Deletions cut 3 bases from V and 10 bases from J, with 19 bases between. This CDR3 is built from 14 residues. The CDR3 DNA is TGTGCCAGCAGTTTTATGGAGGGTCGGCCGAACCAGTACTTA. This encodes CASSFMEGRPNQYL.

To note about this clonotype: Without the conserved terminal phenylalanine or tryptophan, this CDR3 likely stems from a read error. The rearrangement links TRBV29-1 to TRBJ1-2; 7 bases map to TRBD1. This CDR3 spans 14 amino acids. Germline CDR1 reads SQVTM; CDR2 reads ANQGSEA. J was trimmed by 2 bases and V by 4 bases; bases with no gene match: 7. The CDR3 DNA sequence: TGCAGCGTTGTAAAGGAACAGGGGAACTATGGCTACACCATC. Its protein product is CSVVKEQGNYGYTI.

For this clonotype: No conserved phenylalanine or tryptophan ends this CDR3, so it is likely a read error. The DNA is omitted, as the CDR3 cannot be located on it reliably, and the CDR3 follows TCRdb's listing. The chain has TRBV7-8 and TRBJ2-1; the D call TRBD1 from the table was never checked on the DNA. Germline V gives CDR1 SGHVS, CDR2 FQNEAQ. The CDR3 extends over 15 residues, inclusive of both ends. CDR3 protein: CASRKWSGSYNELFL.

With respect to this clonotype: The junction does not match germline at one end; this may be a read error. The genes are TRBV7-9 and TRBJ1-4; D is perhaps TRBD1 (5 bases). The germline V gene encodes CDR1 SEHNR and CDR2 FQNEAQ (reference sequence). This CDR3 is 16 amino acids long. The CDR3 coding sequence is TGTGCGAGCAGCAACCCAGAGGACATTTTAGGAGAAAAACTGTTTTTT. Protein: CASSNPEDILGEKLFF.

This chain joins TRBV6-5 and TRBJ1-6, with D possibly matching TRBD1 (6 bases). Germline V gene data show CDR1 as MNHEY and CDR2 as SVGAGI. CDR3 length: 16 amino acids. CDR3 in amino acids: CATLQGAPIYNSPLHF. The CDR3 bases are TGTGCTACTTTACAGGGAGCTCCTATCTATAATTCACCCCTCCACTTT.

Many counts were recorded for this clonotype. J is TRBJ2-1 and V is TRBV12-3 or TRBV12-4; D remains ambiguous. The CDR3 spans 11 residues. V shed 6 bases and J shed 9 bases, with 9 bases lying between them. The CDR3, as DNA: TGTGCCAGCAGGTTATTGGGTGAGCAGTTCTTC. Translated, it gives CASRLLGEQFF.

The V call is TRBV7-9, the J call TRBJ1-5, with D possibly TRBD1 on 5 matching bases. The germline V gene encodes CDR1 SEHNR and CDR2 FQNEAQ (reference sequence). V lost 4 bases, J lost 8 bases, and 15 bases lay in between. This CDR3 spans 14 amino acids. The DNA of the CDR3 is TGTGCCAGCAGCTCCGGGACGGATAATAAGCCCCAGCATTTT. The encoded protein is CASSSGTDNKPQHF.

Remarks on this clonotype: No conserved phenylalanine or tryptophan ends this CDR3, so it is likely a read error. V and J are TRBV6-5 and TRBJ2-3; 7 positions agree with TRBD1. Germline CDR1 MNHEY, CDR2 SVGAGI. V trimming: 5 bases; J trimming: 6 bases; junction bases outside the gene matches: 8. CDR3 length: 14 amino acids. The CDR3 coding sequence is TGTGCCAGCAGTAGACGACAGGGTTCGGATACGCAGTATTCT. This gives the protein CASSRRQGSDTQYS.

The chain combines TRBV15 with TRBJ2-1; D not resolved. The V end was cut by 1 base, the J end by 8 bases, with 15 bases between. The CDR3 spans 15 residues. Germline assignment: CDR1 LNHNV and CDR2 YYDKDF (reference sequence). The CDR3 region has the DNA TGTGCCACCAGCAGAGGCCAGATGGAGTACGATGAGCAGTTCTTC. Translated, it gives CATSRGQMEYDEQFF.

Remarks on this clonotype: A junction end diverges from the germline sequence, so it may reflect a read error. This rearrangement joins TRBV4-1 to TRBJ2-1; 7 bases are a match to TRBD2. The DNA end is more similar to TRBJ2-7, so the J call may be wrong. The CDR3 runs to 15 residues. CDR1 and CDR2 from the germline V gene are MGHRA and YSYEKL. CDR3 loop: CTSSHGGFFGNEQYF. CDR3 in DNA: TGCACCAGCAGCCACGGGGGGTTTTTTGGTAATGAGCAGTACTTC.

This clonotype was detected a few times. Relative to the germline gene, one junction end is altered; a read error may explain this. The V gene is TRBV29-1, the J gene TRBJ1-2, with D possibly TRBD1 on 5 matching bases. Germline V gene sequence: CDR1 SQVTM, CDR2 ANQGSEA. The CDR3 runs to 13 residues. This CDR3 is CSAFGRVNYGYIF. The CDR3 region has the DNA TGCAGCGCATTCGGCAGGGTGAATTATGGCTACATCTTC.

As to this clonotype: Possible read error: a much larger clone is one base away. The chain combines TRBV5-1 with TRBJ1-1; D remains unclear. Looked up from germline, CDR1 is SGHRS and CDR2 is YFSETQ. The CDR3 spans 14 residues. V lost 1 base and J 0 bases, leaving 7 bases between the germline ends. In DNA, the CDR3 is TGCGCCAGCAGCTTGACTGGTGTGAACACTGAAGCTTTCTTT. Its translation is CASSLTGVNTEAFF.

A note on this clonotype: Relative to the germline gene, one junction end is altered; a read error may explain this. This chain connects TRBV6-6 to TRBJ2-7, with D tentatively TRBD1 (5 bases). This CDR3 is 16 amino acids long. Germline V CDR1 and CDR2: MNHNY, SVGAGI (reference sequence). The CDR3, as DNA: TGTGCCAGCAGTTACTCGGTGAGACAGCCCTCCTACGAACAGTACTTC. Translating it yields CASSYSVRQPSYEQYF.